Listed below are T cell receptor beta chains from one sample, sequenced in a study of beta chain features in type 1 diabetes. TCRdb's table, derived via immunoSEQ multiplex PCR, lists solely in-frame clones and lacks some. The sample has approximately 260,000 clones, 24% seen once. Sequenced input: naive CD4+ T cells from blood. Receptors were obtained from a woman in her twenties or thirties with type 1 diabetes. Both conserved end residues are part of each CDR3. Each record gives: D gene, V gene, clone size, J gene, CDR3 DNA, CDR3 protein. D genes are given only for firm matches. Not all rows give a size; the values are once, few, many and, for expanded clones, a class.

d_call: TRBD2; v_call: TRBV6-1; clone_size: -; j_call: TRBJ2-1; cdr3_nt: TGTGCCAGCAGTGAATTCACGGGAGGCACTCTAGGGGAGCAGTTCTTC; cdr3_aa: CASSEFTGGTLGEQFF
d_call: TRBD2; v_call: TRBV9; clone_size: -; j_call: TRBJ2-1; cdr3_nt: TGTGCCAGCAGCGTAACTAGCGGGAGGCACAATGAGCAGTTCTTC; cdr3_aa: CASSVTSGRHNEQFF
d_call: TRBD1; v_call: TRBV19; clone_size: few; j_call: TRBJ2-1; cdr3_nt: TGTGCCAGTAGCCCCCGGGGACAGTCGAGGGATGAGCAGTTCTTC; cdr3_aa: CASSPRGQSRDEQFF
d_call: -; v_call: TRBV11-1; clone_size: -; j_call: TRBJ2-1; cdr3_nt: TGTGCCAGCAGTTTGGGGGGTCCCGCGGGTGATGAGCAGTTCTTC; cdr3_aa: CASSLGGPAGDEQFF
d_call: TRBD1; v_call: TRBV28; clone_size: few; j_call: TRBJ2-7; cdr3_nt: TGTGCCAGCAGTCTCATGGGACAGGGGTCCTACGAGCAGTACTTC; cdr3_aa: CASSLMGQGSYEQYF
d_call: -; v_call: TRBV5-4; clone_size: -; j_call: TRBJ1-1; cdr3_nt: TGTGCCAGCAGCTTGGTAGCCTCGAGGGACACTGAAGCTTTCTTT; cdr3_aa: CASSLVASRDTEAFF
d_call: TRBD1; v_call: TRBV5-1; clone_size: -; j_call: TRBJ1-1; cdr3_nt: TGCGCCAGCAGCAAAACGACAGGGGTCCCTGAAGCTTTCTTT; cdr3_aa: CASSKTTGVPEAFF
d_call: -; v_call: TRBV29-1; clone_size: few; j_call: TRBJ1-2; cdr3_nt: TGCAGCGCCAAGGACAGCTATGGCTACACCTTC; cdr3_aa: CSAKDSYGYTF
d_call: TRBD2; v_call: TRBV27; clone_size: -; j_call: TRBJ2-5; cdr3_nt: TGTGCCAGCAAAACTAGCGATCATTCAGAGACCCAGTACTTC; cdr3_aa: CASKTSDHSETQYF
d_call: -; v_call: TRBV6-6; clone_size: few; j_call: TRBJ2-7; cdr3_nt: TGTGCCAGCAACTACAGGGCTCATCCCTACGAGCAGTACTTC; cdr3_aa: CASNYRAHPYEQYF
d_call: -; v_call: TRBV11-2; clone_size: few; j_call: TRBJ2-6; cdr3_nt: TGTGCCAGCAGCTTAGTGGGCTTACCTGGGGCCAACGTCCTGACTTTC; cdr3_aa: CASSLVGLPGANVLTF
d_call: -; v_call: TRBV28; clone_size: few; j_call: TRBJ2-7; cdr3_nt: TGTGCCAGCAGACCTGGGAGTACCTACGAGCAGTACTTC; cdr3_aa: CASRPGSTYEQYF
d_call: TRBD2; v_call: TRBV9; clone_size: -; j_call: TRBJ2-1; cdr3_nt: TGTGCCAGCAGCGCACTAGCGGGAAAGGCGAATGAGCAGTTCTTC; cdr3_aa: CASSALAGKANEQFF
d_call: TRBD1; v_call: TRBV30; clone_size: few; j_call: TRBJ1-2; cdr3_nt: TGTGCCTGGAGTACCGGGACAGGGGGTAACTATGGCTACACCTTC; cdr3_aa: CAWSTGTGGNYGYTF
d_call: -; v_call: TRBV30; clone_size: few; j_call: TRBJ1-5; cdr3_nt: TGTGCCTGGAGCTCATCCCCGACTGGGGCCCCGCATTTT; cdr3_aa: CAWSSSPTGAPHF
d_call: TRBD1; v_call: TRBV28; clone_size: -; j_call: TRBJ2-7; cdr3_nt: TGTGCCAGCAGTTTCAGGACAGGGTTGCGCGAGCAGTACTTC; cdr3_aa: CASSFRTGLREQYF
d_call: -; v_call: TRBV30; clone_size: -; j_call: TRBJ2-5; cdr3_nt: TGTGCCTGGAACAGCCAAGAGACCCAGTACTTC; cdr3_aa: CAWNSQETQYF
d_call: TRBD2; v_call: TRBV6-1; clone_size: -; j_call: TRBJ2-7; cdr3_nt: TGTGCCAGCAGTGACAGAAGTGGGAGGGTTATCTACGAGCAGTACTTC; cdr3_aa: CASSDRSGRVIYEQYF
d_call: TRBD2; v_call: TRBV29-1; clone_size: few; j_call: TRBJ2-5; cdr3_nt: TGCAGCTTCCGGAGCGGGAGGTCCGAGACCCAGTACTTC; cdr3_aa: CSFRSGRSETQYF
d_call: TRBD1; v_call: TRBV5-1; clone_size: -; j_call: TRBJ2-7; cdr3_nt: TGCGCCAGCAGCTTTGCCTGGACAGGGATCTCCGAGCAGTACTTC; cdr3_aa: CASSFAWTGISEQYF